This entry concerns a single TCR beta chain. The antigen remains undetermined. The PCR made use of 60 Vbeta and 13 Jbeta primers. The repertoire was sequenced with immunoSEQ multiplex PCR; TCRdb's copy has only in-frame clones and lacks some. The sample lists more than 110,000 clones, approximately 80% seen once, with 2% to 3% in the top ten. This entry is derived from a study of cytomegalovirus exposure and HLA in healthy donors. Study at large: From 150 million to 200 million T cells, an earlier analysis saw approximately 110 million unique TCR beta sequences.

Study-level findings and limits: Reportedly, HLA-A and HLA-B alleles of most subjects were accurately predicted from TCR beta. Researchers reported in a later analysis that a missense DCLRE1C variant was tied to TCR beta V- and J-gene trimming. For presence/absence analyses, sequencing depth was assumed to be roughly uniform across donors.

Trimming cost V 2 bases and J 8 bases, with 19 bases left between them. Germline lookup yields CDR1 LNHDA and CDR2 SQIVND (reference sequence). The CDR3 consists of 16 residues. The TCR comes from a man aged 50-60 years in good health and CMV-seronegative. The chain links TRBV19 to TRBJ2-1; possibly TRBD2 for D (5 bases). The specimen was PBMCs. CDR3 amino acids: CASSILSGANPHEQFF. DNA of the CDR3: TGTGCCAGTAGTATATTGAGCGGAGCAAACCCCCATGAGCAGTTCTTC.